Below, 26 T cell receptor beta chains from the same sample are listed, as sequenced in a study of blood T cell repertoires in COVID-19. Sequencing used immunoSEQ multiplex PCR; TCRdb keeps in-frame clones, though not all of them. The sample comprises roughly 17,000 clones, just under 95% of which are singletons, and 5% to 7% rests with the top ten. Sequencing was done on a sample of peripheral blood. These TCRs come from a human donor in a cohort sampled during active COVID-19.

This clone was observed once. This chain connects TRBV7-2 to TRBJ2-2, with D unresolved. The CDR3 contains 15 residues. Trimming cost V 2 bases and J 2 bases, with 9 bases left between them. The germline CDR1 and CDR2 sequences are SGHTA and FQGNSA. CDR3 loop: CASSLTTANTGELFF. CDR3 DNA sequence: TGTGCCAGCAGCTTAACAACAGCAAACACCGGGGAGCTGTTTTTT.

CDR3 region: CASSLVAGIAGELFF. The CDR3 bases are TGTGCCAGCAGCTTGGTAGCGGGAATCGCCGGGGAGCTGTTTTTT. The chain carries TRBV5-5 and TRBJ2-2, with 8 bases that match TRBD2. The V gene's germline CDR1 is SGHKS and CDR2 YYEKEE (reference sequence). The CDR3 length is 15 residues. V shed 0 bases, J shed 6 bases, and the junction held 4 bases outside the gene matches.

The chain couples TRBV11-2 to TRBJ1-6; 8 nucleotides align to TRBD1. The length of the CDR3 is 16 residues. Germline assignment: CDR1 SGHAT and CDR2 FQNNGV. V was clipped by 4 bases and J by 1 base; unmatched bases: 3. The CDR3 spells CASSSRQGSYNSPLHF. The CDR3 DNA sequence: TGTGCCAGCAGCTCAAGACAGGGGTCCTATAATTCACCCCTCCACTTT.

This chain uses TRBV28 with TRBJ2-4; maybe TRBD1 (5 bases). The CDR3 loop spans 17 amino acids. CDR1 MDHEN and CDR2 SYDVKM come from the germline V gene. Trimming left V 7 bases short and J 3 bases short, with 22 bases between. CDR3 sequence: CASIGPGSNPLKNIQYF. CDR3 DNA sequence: TGTGCCAGCATCGGGCCAGGGTCCAACCCACTCAAAAACATTCAGTACTTC.

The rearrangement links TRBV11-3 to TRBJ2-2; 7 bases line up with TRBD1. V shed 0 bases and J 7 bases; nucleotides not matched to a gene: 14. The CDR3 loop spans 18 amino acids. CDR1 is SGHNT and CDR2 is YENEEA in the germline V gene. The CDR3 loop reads CASSLDNPTGPDGGELFF. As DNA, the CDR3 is TGTGCCAGCAGCTTAGACAACCCGACAGGGCCCGATGGCGGGGAGCTGTTTTTT.

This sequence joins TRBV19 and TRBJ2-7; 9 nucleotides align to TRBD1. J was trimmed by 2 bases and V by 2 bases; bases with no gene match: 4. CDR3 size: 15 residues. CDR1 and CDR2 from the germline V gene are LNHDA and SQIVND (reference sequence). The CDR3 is CASSITGTGTYEQYF. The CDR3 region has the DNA TGTGCCAGTAGTATAACCGGGACAGGGACCTACGAGCAGTACTTC.

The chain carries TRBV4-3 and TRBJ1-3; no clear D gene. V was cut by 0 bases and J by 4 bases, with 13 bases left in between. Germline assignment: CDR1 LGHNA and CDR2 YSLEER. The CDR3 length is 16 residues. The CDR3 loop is CASSQDPGLYGNTIYF. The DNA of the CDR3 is TGCGCCAGCAGCCAAGATCCGGGATTGTACGGAAACACCATATATTTT.

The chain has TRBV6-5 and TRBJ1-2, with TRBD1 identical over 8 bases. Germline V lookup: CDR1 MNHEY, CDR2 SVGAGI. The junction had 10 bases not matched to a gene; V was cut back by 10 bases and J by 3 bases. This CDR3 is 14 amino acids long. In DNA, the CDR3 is TGTGCCACTCTATTCAGGGGGCAGGACTATGGCTACACCTTC. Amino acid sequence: CATLFRGQDYGYTF.

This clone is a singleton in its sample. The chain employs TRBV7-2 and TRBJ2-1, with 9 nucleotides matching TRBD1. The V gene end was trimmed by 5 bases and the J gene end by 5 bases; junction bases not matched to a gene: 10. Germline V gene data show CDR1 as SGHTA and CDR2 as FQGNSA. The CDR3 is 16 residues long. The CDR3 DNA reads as TGTGCCAGCAGCCCCCAGGGACAGGGCACCCACAATGAGCAGTTCTTC. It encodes CASSPQGQGTHNEQFF.

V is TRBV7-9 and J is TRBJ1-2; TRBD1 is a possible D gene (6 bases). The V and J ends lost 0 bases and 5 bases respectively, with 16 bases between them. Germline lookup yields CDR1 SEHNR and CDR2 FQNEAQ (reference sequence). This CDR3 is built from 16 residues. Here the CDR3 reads CASSLAWAGARYGYTF. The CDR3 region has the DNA TGTGCCAGCAGCTTAGCTTGGGCAGGGGCCAGGTATGGCTACACCTTC.

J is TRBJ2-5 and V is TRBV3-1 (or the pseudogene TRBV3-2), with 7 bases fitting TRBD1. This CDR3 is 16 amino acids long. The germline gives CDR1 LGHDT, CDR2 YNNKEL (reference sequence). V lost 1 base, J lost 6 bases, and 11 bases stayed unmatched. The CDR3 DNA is TGTGCCAGCAGCCAAGGACCGGGACAGATATTACAGACCCAGTACTTC. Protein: CASSQGPGQILQTQYF.

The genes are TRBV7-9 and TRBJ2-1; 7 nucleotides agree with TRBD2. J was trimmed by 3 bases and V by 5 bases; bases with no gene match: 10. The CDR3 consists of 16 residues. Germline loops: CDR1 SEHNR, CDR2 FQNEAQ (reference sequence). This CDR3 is CASSGGTSGIYNEQFF. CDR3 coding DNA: TGTGCCAGCAGCGGTGGAACAAGCGGGATCTACAATGAGCAGTTCTTC.

CDR3: CASSTPGGFWGYTF. CDR3 sequence (DNA): TGTGCCAGCAGCACCCCCGGGGGGTTTTGGGGCTACACCTTC. The genes are TRBV7-2 and TRBJ1-2; maybe TRBD1 (5 bases). CDR3 length: 14 amino acids. Trimming removed 5 bases at V and 8 bases at J, with 18 bases between. Per the germline V gene, CDR1 is SGHTA and CDR2 is FQGNSA.

CDR3 amino acids: CASSSGTSLPEQFF. DNA of the CDR3: TGTGCCAGCAGCTCCGGGACTAGTCTTCCCGAGCAGTTCTTC. The J gene is TRBJ2-1, the V gene TRBV7-9; 8 bases are a match to TRBD2. The CDR3 runs 14 residues. Germline V gene sequence: CDR1 SEHNR, CDR2 FQNEAQ (reference sequence). V shed 4 bases, J shed 10 bases, and the junction held 9 bases outside the gene matches.

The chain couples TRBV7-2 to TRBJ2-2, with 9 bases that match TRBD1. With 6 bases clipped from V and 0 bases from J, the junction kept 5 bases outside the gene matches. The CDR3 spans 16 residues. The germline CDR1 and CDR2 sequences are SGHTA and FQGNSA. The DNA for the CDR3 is TGTGCCAGCAGACAACAGGGGGCCACGAACACCGGGGAGCTGTTTTTT. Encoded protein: CASRQQGATNTGELFF.

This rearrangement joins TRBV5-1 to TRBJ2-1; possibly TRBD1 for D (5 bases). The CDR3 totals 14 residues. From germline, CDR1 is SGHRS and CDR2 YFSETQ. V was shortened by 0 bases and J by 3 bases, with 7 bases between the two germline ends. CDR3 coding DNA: TGCGCCAGCAGCTTGGGGCAGGGCTACAATGAGCAGTTCTTC. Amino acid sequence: CASSLGQGYNEQFF.

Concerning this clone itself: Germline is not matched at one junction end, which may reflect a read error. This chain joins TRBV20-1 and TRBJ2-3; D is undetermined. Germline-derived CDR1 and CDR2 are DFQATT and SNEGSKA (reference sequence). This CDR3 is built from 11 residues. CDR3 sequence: CSVPSIDTQYF. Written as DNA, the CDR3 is TGCAGTGTCCCGAGCATAGATACGCAGTATTTT.

This chain's CDR3 is CASNGGTEAFF. The CDR3 nucleotides are TGTGCCAGCAACGGGGGAACTGAAGCTTTCTTT. The chain couples TRBV2 to TRBJ1-1; the D gene is possibly TRBD1 (5 bases). In germline, CDR1 is SNHLY, CDR2 FYNNEI. Trimming took off 7 bases at V and 5 bases at J, with 8 bases between the two ends. The CDR3 loop spans 11 amino acids. The full variable domain, its missing parts supplied by reference TRBV2 and TRBJ1-1, is EPEVTQTPSHQVTQMGQEVILRCVPISNHLYFYWYRQILGQKVEFLVSFYNNEISEKSEIFDDQFSVERPDGSNFTLKIRSTKLEDSAMYFCASNGGTEAFFGQGTRLTVV.

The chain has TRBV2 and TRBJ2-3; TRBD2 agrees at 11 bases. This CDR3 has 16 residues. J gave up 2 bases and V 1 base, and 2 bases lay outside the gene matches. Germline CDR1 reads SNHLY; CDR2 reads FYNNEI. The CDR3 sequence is CASSEGLAGYTDTQYF. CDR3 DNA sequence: TGTGCCAGCAGTGAAGGACTAGCGGGATACACAGATACGCAGTATTTT. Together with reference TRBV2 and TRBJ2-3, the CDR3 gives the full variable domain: EPEVTQTPSHQVTQMGQEVILRCVPISNHLYFYWYRQILGQKVEFLVSFYNNEISEKSEIFDDQFSVERPDGSNFTLKIRSTKLEDSAMYFCASSEGLAGYTDTQYFGPGTRLTVL.

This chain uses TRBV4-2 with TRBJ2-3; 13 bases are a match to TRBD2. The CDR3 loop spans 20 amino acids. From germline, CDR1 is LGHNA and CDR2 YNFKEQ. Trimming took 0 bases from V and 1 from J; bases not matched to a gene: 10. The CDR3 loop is CASSQDGTSGTDLGTDTQYF. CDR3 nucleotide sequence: TGTGCCAGCAGCCAAGATGGGACTAGCGGGACAGACCTCGGCACAGATACGCAGTATTTT.

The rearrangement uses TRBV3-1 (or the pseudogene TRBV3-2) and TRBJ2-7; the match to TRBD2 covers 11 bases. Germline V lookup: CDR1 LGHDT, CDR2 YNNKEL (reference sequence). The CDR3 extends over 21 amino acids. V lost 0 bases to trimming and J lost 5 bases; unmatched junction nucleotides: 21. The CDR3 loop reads CASSQDSIQRLAGGGIHEQYF. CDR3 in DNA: TGTGCCAGCAGCCAAGATAGTATTCAGCGTCTAGCGGGAGGTGGAATTCACGAGCAGTACTTC.

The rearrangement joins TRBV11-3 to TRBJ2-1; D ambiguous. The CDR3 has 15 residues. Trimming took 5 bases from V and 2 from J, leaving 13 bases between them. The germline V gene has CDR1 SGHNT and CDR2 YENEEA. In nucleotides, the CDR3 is TGTGCCAGCAGCCCTTTCGGGTCTACCTACAATGAGCAGTTCTTC. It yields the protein CASSPFGSTYNEQFF.

DNA for the CDR3: TGTGCCATCCGGTCTAAAGATCCCTACAATGAGCAGTTCTTC. Translation gives CAIRSKDPYNEQFF. This chain links TRBV10-3 with TRBJ2-1, with unresolved D. The germline V and J ends were trimmed by 8 bases and 2 bases, with 13 bases remaining between them. CDR1 ENHRY and CDR2 SYGVKD come from the germline V gene. The CDR3 totals 14 residues.

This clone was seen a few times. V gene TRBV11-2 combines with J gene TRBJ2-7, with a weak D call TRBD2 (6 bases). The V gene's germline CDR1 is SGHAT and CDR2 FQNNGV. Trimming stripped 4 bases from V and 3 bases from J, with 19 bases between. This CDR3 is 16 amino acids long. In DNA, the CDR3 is TGTGCCAGCAGCTCGCCCACTAGCTTGAGATACTACGAGCAGTACTTC. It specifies CASSSPTSLRYYEQYF.

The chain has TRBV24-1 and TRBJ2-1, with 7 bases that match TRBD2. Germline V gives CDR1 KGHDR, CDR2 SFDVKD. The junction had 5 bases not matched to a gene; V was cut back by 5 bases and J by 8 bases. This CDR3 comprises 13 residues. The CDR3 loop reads CATSGSGIHEQFF. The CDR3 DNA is TGTGCCACCAGTGGGAGCGGGATACATGAGCAGTTCTTC.

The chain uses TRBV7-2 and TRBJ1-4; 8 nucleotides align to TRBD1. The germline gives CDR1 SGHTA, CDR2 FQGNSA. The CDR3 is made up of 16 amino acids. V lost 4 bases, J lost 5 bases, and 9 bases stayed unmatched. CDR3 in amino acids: CASSSPLGTGNEKLFF. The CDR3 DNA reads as TGTGCCAGCAGCTCGCCTTTAGGGACAGGAAATGAAAAACTGTTTTTT.